The present TCR beta chain was sequenced within a study of PD-1 blockade in mismatch repair-deficient tumors (dated 2017 in TCRdb). For the wider study: The trial enrolled some 82 consecutive patients with roughly twelve mismatch repair-deficient cancer types between late 2013 and 2016, all previously treated and progressing. Tumor-associated T cell clones were tracked in the peripheral blood of patients responding to PD-1 blockade by deep sequencing of TCR CDR3 regions. General findings and caveats noted by the study authors: Rapid expansion after pembrolizumab followed by contraction, generally before radiologic responses, was shown by tumor-resident clones, which were often undetectable in blood before treatment.

A remark on this clone: This receptor's antigen is unknown. Per-nucleotide qualities are absent, and no much larger clonotype sits a single base away.

The library was made by the immunoSEQ multiplex PCR assay. What TCRdb holds here is the immuneACCESS table cut down to in-frame rearrangements. Part of the clones is not present; checked against another copy, under half of the missing clones reflect an unresolved V gene, and the others are unexplained. Across this sample there are 50,000 or so clones, with 77% seen only once. The ten largest clones capture roughly 3% of the sample. The intended sense of this specimen's time point label: peripheral blood before pembrolizumab. For every enrolled patient, mismatch repair deficiency was confirmed by either polymerase chain reaction or immunohistochemistry. A few patients who responded to pembrolizumab therapy underwent TCR sequencing. In the phase II trial, pembrolizumab PD-1 blockade was tested prospectively in advanced mismatch repair-deficient cancers, no matter which tissue of origin the cancers came from. Peripheral blood T cell samples were gathered serially, both before PD-1 blockade started and at multiple time points afterward. Blood sampling time points were reported as weeks after the first dose of pembrolizumab.

Via the germline V gene, CDR1 is SGHDT and CDR2 YYEEEE. Deletion took 0 bases off V and 2 bases off J, with a span of 10 bases between the germline ends. Including cysteine and phenylalanine, the CDR3 has 15 amino acids. The only DNA kept is the CDR3, 45 bases in frame from the first base. This TCR derives from an adult with mismatch repair-deficient cancer. The sample here was PBMCs, taken before pembrolizumab treatment. Here the chain combines TRBV5-6 and TRBJ2-3; no D segment can be confidently identified. The bases read TGTGCCAGCAGCTTGGCAGGTCTTTCCACAGATACGCAGTATTTT. Translated, it gives CASSLAGLSTDTQYF.